This TCR beta chain derives from a study of shared clonotypes between healthy human individuals. J was trimmed by 4 bases and V by 4 bases; bases with no gene match: 4. The CDR3 spans 14 residues. Germline V lookup: CDR1 SGHAT, CDR2 FQNNGV. General study results and limits: It was anticipated that sequencing depth would influence how many clonotypes donors shared. Estimated clonotype richness was generally higher in naive than memory subsets.

The authors distributed each subset's genomic DNA evenly over several immunoSEQ plates. In the study's own analysis: Sequence data from immunoSEQ were junction-only and lacked quality scores; consequently, filtering differed. The data were produced by immunoSEQ multiplex PCR, yet TCRdb's version contains in-frame clones alone and is incomplete. That table is the source of V, J and clone size, and D and trimming were worked out from the DNA. The sample lists 2 million to 2.5 million clones; more than 90% were seen once. A word on this clone: Its antigen is currently unknown.

The specimen was naive CD4+ T cells sorted from blood. Regarding subset: CD45RA+ positively selected. The clonotype originates from a man in his late teens or twenties in good health. This chain connects TRBV11-2 to TRBJ2-7, with 10 bases that match TRBD1. The chain's CDR3 is CASSSDRGRYEQYF. CDR3 sequence (DNA): TGTGCCAGCAGCTCCGACAGGGGGCGGTACGAGCAGTACTTC.